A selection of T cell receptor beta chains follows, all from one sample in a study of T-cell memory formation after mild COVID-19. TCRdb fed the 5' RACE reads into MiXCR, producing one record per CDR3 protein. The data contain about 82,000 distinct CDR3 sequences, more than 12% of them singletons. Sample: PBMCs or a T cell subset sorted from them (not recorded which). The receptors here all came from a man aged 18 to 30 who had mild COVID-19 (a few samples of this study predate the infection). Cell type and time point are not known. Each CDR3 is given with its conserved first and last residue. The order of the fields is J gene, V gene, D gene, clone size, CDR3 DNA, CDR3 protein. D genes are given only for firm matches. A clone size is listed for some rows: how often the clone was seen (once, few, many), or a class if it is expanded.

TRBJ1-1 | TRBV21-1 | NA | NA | TGTGCCAGCAGCAAGGACAGGGGGAACACTGAAGCTTTCTTT | CASSKDRGNTEAFF
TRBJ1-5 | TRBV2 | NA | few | TGTGCCAGCAGTGATGGGGGGGTGGTTCAGCCCCAGCATTTT | CASSDGGVVQPQHF
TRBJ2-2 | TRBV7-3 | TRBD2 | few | TGTGCCAGCCGGGAGGGGTTGAACACCGGGGAGCTGTTTTTT | CASREGLNTGELFF
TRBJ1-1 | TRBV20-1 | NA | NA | TGCAGTGCTACGGCACCCGAAAGGCGGACTGAAGCTTTCTTT | CSATAPERRTEAFF
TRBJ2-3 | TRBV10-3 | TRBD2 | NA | TGTGCCGCCTCTCTAGCGGGGAGGCCAGATACGCAGTATTTT | CAASLAGRPDTQYF
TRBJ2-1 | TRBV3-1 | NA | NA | TGTGCCAGCAGCCAAACCCAACCCCCATCCGCCGATGAGCAGTTCTTC | CASSQTQPPSADEQFF
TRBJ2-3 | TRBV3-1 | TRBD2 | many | TGTGCCAGCAGCCCTAGCGGGGGTCCCACAGATACGCAGTATTTT | CASSPSGGPTDTQYF
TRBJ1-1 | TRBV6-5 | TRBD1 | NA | TGTGCCAGCAGTTCGGGACAGGGATATACTAAAGCTTTCTTT | CASSSGQGYTKAFF
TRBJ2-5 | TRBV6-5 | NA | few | TGTGCCAGCAGTTACTGGGACCAGAGAGAGACCCAGTACTTC | CASSYWDQRETQYF
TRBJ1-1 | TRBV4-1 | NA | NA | TGCGCCAGCAGCCAGGAAAACAGGGTTGAAGCTTTCTTT | CASSQENRVEAFF